This T cell receptor (beta chain) was sequenced during a study of regulatory T cells in long-lasting Graves disease. Study-wide findings and caveats: Patients whose Graves' disease persisted exhibited lower TCR diversity than those newly diagnosed.

Construction of TCR beta libraries relied on iRepertoire HTBI primers and on Arm-PCR targeting CDR3 regions. TCRdb redid the calling of the multiplex PCR reads with MiXCR, one entry per CDR3 protein. The sample contains roughly 500,000 distinct CDR3 sequences, roughly 12% of which appear only once. Germline V gives CDR1 MNHEY, CDR2 SVGAGI. The CDR3 has 13 amino acids. V was pared by 2 bases and J by 7 bases, with 11 bases between. This clonotype appeared many times. Its target is not known. As to time point: newly diagnosed GD, antithyroid drugs for less than 3 months. PBMC RNA served as the TCR library source. Investigators report Graves' disease was diagnosed under American Thyroid Association guidelines. These data also featured in a second study, about T cells in Graves' hyperthyroidism and ophthalmopathy. That report adds: HTBI primers were employed in a first-round RT-PCR of the TCR CDR3.

Specimen: peripheral blood mononuclear cells (PBMCs), collected at new diagnosis, from a patient treated with antithyroid drugs. The gene calls are TRBV6-5 and TRBJ2-5; D might be TRBD2 (6 bases). This clonotype originated in a man aged 25 to 40 with Graves disease. The CDR3 sequence is CASSYERGGTQYF. The CDR3 DNA is TGTGCCAGCAGTTACGAAAGGGGAGGGACCCAGTACTTC.